Each of the 8 T cell receptor beta chains below was sequenced from the same sample in a study of blood T cell repertoires in COVID-19. Some clones are missing from TCRdb's copy, which holds only in-frame ones; the method was immunoSEQ multiplex PCR. The table lists about 140,000 clones, more than 70% of them singletons, with around 8.4% in the top ten. Sequencing input: peripheral blood. The receptor set was obtained from a woman aged 60-75 years with acute or convalescent COVID-19.

The V and J genes are TRBV14 and TRBJ2-5; 10 positions match TRBD2. Germline loops: CDR1 SGHDN, CDR2 FVKESK. The CDR3 has 15 amino acids. V lost 3 bases, J lost 10 bases, and 11 bases stayed unmatched. CDR3 residues: CASSHRGLAGAIQYF. For the CDR3, the DNA is TGTGCCAGCAGCCACCGAGGGCTAGCGGGGGCAATCCAGTACTTC.

The chain has TRBV7-8 and TRBJ2-7; D is undetermined. The V gene lost 5 bases and the J gene lost 1 base, with 6 bases spanning the gap. The CDR3 runs to 12 residues. Per germline, CDR1 SGHVS and CDR2 FQNEAQ. The CDR3 here is CASSHWSYEQYF. CDR3 bases: TGTGCCAGCAGCCACTGGTCCTACGAGCAGTACTTC.

This rearrangement joins TRBV15 to TRBJ2-1, with 10 bases that match TRBD2. The trim removed 8 bases at V and 3 bases at J, leaving 1 base unmatched. CDR3 length equals 13 residues. Germline lookup yields CDR1 LNHNV and CDR2 YYDKDF (reference sequence). CDR3 region: CATLAGVYNEQFF. The CDR3 bases are TGTGCCACCCTAGCGGGGGTCTACAATGAGCAGTTCTTC.

This clone was recorded only once. The V call is TRBV6-5, the J call TRBJ2-1; TRBD2 might be the D (6 bases). The germline gives CDR1 MNHEY, CDR2 SVGAGI. The V end lost 4 bases, the J end lost 1 base, and 11 bases lay between the germline ends. This CDR3 contains 15 residues. The CDR3 sequence is CASSFLRGSYNEQFF. Here the CDR3 DNA reads TGTGCCAGCAGTTTCCTCCGGGGGTCCTACAATGAGCAGTTCTTC.

The chain employs TRBV3-1 (or the pseudogene TRBV3-2) and TRBJ2-1, with 9 bases lining up with TRBD2. The CDR3 runs to 14 residues. V dropped 6 bases and J dropped 8; count of bases not matched to a gene: 8. Per germline, CDR1 LGHDT and CDR2 YNNKEL (reference sequence). The CDR3 DNA reads as TGTGCCAGCAGTCGCGGGGGGGTATGGGATGAGCAGTTCTTC. Translated, it gives CASSRGGVWDEQFF.

CDR3 DNA: TGTGCCACCAGTATGAGACAAAAAAACTATGGCTACACCTTC. This translates into CATSMRQKNYGYTF. The chain carries TRBV15 and TRBJ1-2; D not resolved. The CDR3 runs 14 residues. The V end lost 6 bases, the J end lost 2 bases, and 13 bases lay between the germline ends. Germline V gives CDR1 LNHNV, CDR2 YYDKDF (reference sequence).

This clone came up once. The gene calls are TRBV2 and TRBJ2-6, with D hard to call. CDR3 size: 14 residues. With 2 bases removed from V and 2 bases from J, the gap between germline ends came to 4 bases. CDR1 SNHLY and CDR2 FYNNEI come from the germline V gene. CDR3 DNA sequence: TGTGCCAGCAGTGAATTCGCTGGGGCCAACGTCCTGACTTTC. Translating gives CASSEFAGANVLTF.

This chain connects TRBV9 to TRBJ2-1, with D possibly TRBD1 on 6 matching bases. Germline V gives CDR1 SGDLS, CDR2 YYNGEE. This CDR3 spans 17 amino acids. Trimming shortened V by 0 bases and J by 5 bases, and 18 bases separated the two germline ends. The CDR3 protein is CASSVAPRGERDNEQFF. CDR3 nucleotides: TGTGCCAGCAGCGTAGCTCCCAGGGGCGAAAGAGACAATGAGCAGTTCTTC.